Each of the 30 T cell receptor beta chains below was sequenced from the same sample in a study of shared clonotypes between healthy human individuals. The method was immunoSEQ multiplex PCR; TCRdb's version includes in-frame clones alone and lacks a portion of them. The data hold about 1 million clones, with more than 75% observed a single time. Sequenced: memory CD4+ T cells from PBMCs. Subset noted: CD45RA-negative fraction. All receptors derive from a man younger than 35 in good health. Some clones in this sample may be carry-over from other donors' samples.

V usage is TRBV5-1 and J usage is TRBJ2-7, with TRBD1 as a possible D gene (6 bases). The V gene's germline CDR1 is SGHRS and CDR2 YFSETQ. The CDR3 is made up of 13 amino acids. Trimming pared 0 bases from V and 9 bases from J, leaving 13 bases between. This CDR3 is CASSLVGGPGQYF. Here the CDR3 DNA reads TGCGCCAGCAGCTTGGTTGGGGGCCCGGGGCAGTACTTC.

This chain uses TRBV5-1 with TRBJ1-3; 8 positions match TRBD1. The CDR3 contains 16 residues. Unmatched junction bases numbered 5, after V lost 0 bases and J lost 3 bases. Germline CDR1 is SGHRS and CDR2 is YFSETQ. CDR3 in DNA: TGCGCCAGCAGCTTGGAGGCAGGGGGCTATGGAAACACCATATATTTT. Amino acid sequence: CASSLEAGGYGNTIYF.

The CDR3 region has the DNA TGTGCCTGGAGACCCGCCCAGACTAGGGGGACCGGGGAGCTGTTTTTT. Amino acid sequence: CAWRPAQTRGTGELFF. The J gene is TRBJ2-2, the V gene TRBV30; D tentatively fits TRBD1 or TRBD2 (6 bases each). Germline values: CDR1 GTSNPN, CDR2 SVGIG (reference sequence). The length of the CDR3 is 16 residues. The germline V and J ends were trimmed by 3 bases and 5 bases, with 19 bases remaining between them.

The chain joins TRBV5-4 to TRBJ2-7; 11 bases are shared with TRBD1. CDR1 is SGHNT and CDR2 is YYREEE in the germline V gene (reference sequence). The CDR3 has 14 residues. V dropped 4 bases and J dropped 5; count of bases not matched to a gene: 5. CDR3 sequence: CASSQDRGLDEQYF. The CDR3 DNA is TGTGCCAGCAGCCAGGACAGGGGGCTCGACGAGCAGTACTTC.

The rearrangement uses TRBV23-1 and TRBJ2-1; TRBD1 aligns across 11 bases. TRBV23-1 has ORF status, its function being uncertain. The CDR3 is 18 residues long. Trimming cost V 2 bases and J 8 bases; bases outside gene matches: 14. The CDR3 DNA reads as TGCGCCAGCAGTCAACCCGGACAGGGGGCAGGTAGATGGCATGAGCAGTTCTTC. Protein product: CASSQPGQGAGRWHEQFF.

V and J are TRBV6-1 and TRBJ1-2; TRBD1 aligns across 8 bases. The CDR3 is made up of 15 amino acids. The germline V gene has CDR1 MNHNS and CDR2 SASEGT. Trimming cost V 4 bases and J 4 bases; bases outside gene matches: 8. This CDR3 reads CASSAGLTGAYGYTF. The CDR3 DNA follows: TGTGCCAGCAGTGCGGGATTGACAGGGGCCTATGGCTACACCTTC.

V and J are TRBV4-1 and TRBJ1-2, with D unclear. This CDR3 has 13 residues. Germline values: CDR1 MGHRA, CDR2 YSYEKL. Trimming stripped 1 base from V and 7 bases from J, with 10 bases between. The CDR3 loop is CASSQGRVGGYTF. CDR3 DNA: TGCGCCAGCAGCCAAGGGCGGGTGGGTGGCTACACCTTC.

The rearrangement joins TRBV30 to TRBJ1-1; D is unresolved. The CDR3 totals 12 residues. The germline V and J ends were trimmed by 5 bases and 3 bases, with 10 bases remaining between them. Germline CDR1 reads GTSNPN; CDR2 reads SVGIG (reference sequence). In nucleotides, the CDR3 is TGTGCCTGGGCCAAAAGGGACACTGAAGCTTTCTTT. Its translation: CAWAKRDTEAFF. The whole variable domain, filled in from reference TRBV30 and TRBJ1-1, reads SQTIHQWPATLVQPVGSPLSLECTVEGTSNPNLYWYRQAAGRGLQLLFYSVGIGQISSEVPQNLSASRPQDRQFILSSKKLLLSDSGFYLCAWAKRDTEAFFGQGTRLTVV.

The genes are TRBV9 and TRBJ2-1; 9 bases align to TRBD2. The CDR3 covers 15 residues. Germline assignment: CDR1 SGDLS and CDR2 YYNGEE. V shed 3 bases, J shed 8 bases, and the junction held 9 bases outside the gene matches. The CDR3 is CASSAHLAGAYEQFF. CDR3 nucleotide sequence: TGTGCCAGCAGCGCCCACTTAGCGGGGGCCTATGAGCAGTTCTTC.

The chain links TRBV6-6 to TRBJ1-2, with 7 bases matching TRBD1. Per the germline V gene, CDR1 is MNHNY and CDR2 is SVGAGI (reference sequence). The CDR3 covers 14 residues. The trim removed 4 bases at V and 7 bases at J, leaving 9 bases unmatched. In DNA form, the CDR3 reads TGTGCCAGCAGTTCCTATACAGGGGCTGGTGGCTACACCTTC. It specifies CASSSYTGAGGYTF.

The chain combines TRBV2 with TRBJ1-4; a weak D match, TRBD1 (5 bases). The CDR3 extends over 16 amino acids. Germline CDR1 reads SNHLY; CDR2 reads FYNNEI. V was shortened by 6 bases and J by 5 bases, with 19 bases between the two germline ends. In DNA form, the CDR3 reads TGTGCCAGCAGCAAACGGGGGAGGGCGGACAATGAAAAACTGTTTTTT. Protein sequence: CASSKRGRADNEKLFF. Complete variable domain (other parts from reference TRBV2 and TRBJ1-4): EPEVTQTPSHQVTQMGQEVILRCVPISNHLYFYWYRQILGQKVEFLVSFYNNEISEKSEIFDDQFSVERPDGSNFTLKIRSTKLEDSAMYFCASSKRGRADNEKLFFGSGTQLSVL.

The chain couples TRBV11-2 to TRBJ1-2; D might be TRBD1 (5 bases). Germline V gene data show CDR1 as SGHAT and CDR2 as FQNNGV. The V end was cut by 5 bases, the J end by 8 bases, with 15 bases between. The CDR3 contains 13 residues. The CDR3 region is CASSRTGEGGYTF. The CDR3 DNA sequence: TGTGCCAGCAGCCGTACGGGGGAAGGCGGCTACACCTTC.

For this clone: This may stem from a read error, because a much larger clone lies one nucleotide away. DNA for the CDR3: TGTGCCAGCAGCTTGGTGGATAACTATGGCTACACCTTC. Its translation is CASSLVDNYGYTF. The chain is built from TRBV5-5 and TRBJ1-2; D not certain. The V gene's germline CDR1 is SGHKS and CDR2 YYEKEE (reference sequence). V lost 0 bases to trimming and J lost 1 base, with 4 bases between them. The CDR3 covers 13 residues.

The V gene is TRBV7-9, the J gene TRBJ2-7; a possible D gene is TRBD1 (5 bases). Germline assignment: CDR1 SEHNR and CDR2 FQNEAQ (reference sequence). CDR3 length: 17 amino acids. V was pared by 4 bases and J by 2 bases, with 21 bases between. The CDR3 loop reads CASSSPPDRPRTYEQYF. CDR3 coding DNA: TGTGCCAGCAGCTCCCCCCCCGACAGACCACGTACCTACGAGCAGTACTTC.

V and J are TRBV18 and TRBJ2-3; D is possibly TRBD1 or TRBD2 (5 bases each). Trimming stripped 6 bases from V and 2 bases from J, with 21 bases between. This CDR3 region has 17 residues. Germline V lookup: CDR1 KGHSH, CDR2 LQKENI. The CDR3 spells CASSQTSGTSYTDTQYF. The CDR3 DNA is TGTGCCAGCTCCCAAACTTCCGGGACCTCCTACACAGATACGCAGTATTTT.

V gene TRBV28 combines with J gene TRBJ2-1; D assignment may be TRBD1 or TRBD2 (5 bases each). Germline CDR1 reads MDHEN; CDR2 reads SYDVKM. The CDR3 has 16 residues. V dropped 5 bases and J dropped 4 bases, with 18 bases sitting between them. DNA for the CDR3: TGTGCCAGCAGTCCGGTCGAGGGGATCCCATACAATGAGCAGTTCTTC. Amino acid sequence: CASSPVEGIPYNEQFF.

The chain links TRBV5-1 to TRBJ2-7; 7 bases agree with TRBD1. Trimming at V came to 0 bases and at J to 5 bases, leaving 8 bases not matched to a gene. This CDR3 is 15 amino acids long. Germline V gene sequence: CDR1 SGHRS, CDR2 YFSETQ. CDR3 nucleotides: TGCGCCAGCAGCTTGGAGGGGGCCCCCTTGCACGAGCAGTACTTC. Translating gives CASSLEGAPLHEQYF.

This chain joins TRBV9 and TRBJ2-3; D not certain. The V end was cut by 1 base, the J end by 0 bases, with 9 bases between. The CDR3 runs to 15 residues. Germline V gives CDR1 SGDLS, CDR2 YYNGEE. CDR3 coding DNA: TGTGCCAGCAGCGTAAGGGCCAGCAGCACAGATACGCAGTATTTT. As protein: CASSVRASSTDTQYF.

The chain carries TRBV9 and TRBJ1-1, with TRBD1 identical over 9 bases. Per germline, CDR1 SGDLS and CDR2 YYNGEE. The CDR3 is 15 amino acids. Trimming took 6 bases from V and 5 from J; bases not matched to a gene: 11. The CDR3 sequence is CASTPPGTGKTEAFF. The CDR3 region has the DNA TGTGCCAGCACTCCCCCGGGGACAGGGAAAACTGAAGCTTTCTTT.

This chain uses TRBV9 with TRBJ2-3; D call uncertain. The V gene's germline CDR1 is SGDLS and CDR2 YYNGEE. V dropped 4 bases and J dropped 6 bases, with 12 bases sitting between them. CDR3 length: 13 residues. The CDR3 DNA follows: TGTGCCAGCAGCTCCCGGACCGCTGATACGCAGTATTTT. Its protein is CASSSRTADTQYF.

J is TRBJ1-4 and V is TRBV11-2, with D hard to call. The CDR3 spans 14 residues. The ends were cut back, 0 bases at V and 6 bases at J, with 8 bases in the middle. Germline CDR1 and CDR2: SGHAT and FQNNGV. The CDR3 sequence is CASSLEFGDEKLFF. The CDR3 DNA reads as TGTGCCAGCAGCTTAGAATTCGGAGATGAAAAACTGTTTTTT.

Comments on this clone: The identical CDR3 is also encoded by other nucleotide sequences in the sample. This sequence joins TRBV18 and TRBJ1-5; D is unclear. Between the trimmed V and J ends, which lost 4 bases and 1 base, there was a span of 5 bases. CDR3 length equals 13 residues. The germline V gene encodes CDR1 KGHSH and CDR2 LQKENI. In DNA, the CDR3 is TGTGCCAGCTCACTGGACAGCAATCAGCCCCAGCATTTT. This translates into CASSLDSNQPQHF.

The chain combines TRBV10-3 with TRBJ2-3; maybe TRBD2 (6 bases). Germline assignment: CDR1 ENHRY and CDR2 SYGVKD. V lost 4 bases to trimming and J lost 0 bases, with 17 bases between them. The CDR3 length is 17 residues. In DNA, the CDR3 is TGTGCCATCAGTGGGACAACTAGCCTCCTTAGCACAGATACGCAGTATTTT. This translates into CAISGTTSLLSTDTQYF.

This clone was counted a few times. The V and J genes are TRBV18 and TRBJ1-5; TRBD1 matches 7 bases. The CDR3 extends over 15 amino acids. Looked up from germline, CDR1 is KGHSH and CDR2 is LQKENI. J lost 1 base, V lost 5 bases, and 5 bases had no gene match. CDR3 nucleotides: TGTGCCAGCTCATATGACAGGGTGAGCAATCAGCCCCAGCATTTT. This sequence encodes CASSYDRVSNQPQHF.

The chain combines TRBV6-6 with TRBJ1-2, with D unresolved. The CDR3 extends over 13 amino acids. With 8 bases removed from V and 5 bases from J, the gap between germline ends came to 15 bases. The germline V gene encodes CDR1 MNHNY and CDR2 SVGAGI (reference sequence). CDR3 residues: CASAAGGRYGYTF. The CDR3 DNA reads as TGTGCCAGCGCGGCGGGAGGGCGGTATGGCTACACCTTC.

As DNA, the CDR3 is TGTGCCAGCTCTCCCGGACTAGCGGGAGTGTTAAACACCGGGGAGCTGTTTTTT. The encoded protein is CASSPGLAGVLNTGELFF. This chain links TRBV18 with TRBJ2-2, with 13 bases that match TRBD2. V lost 6 bases to trimming and J lost 2 bases; unmatched junction nucleotides: 9. This CDR3 comprises 18 residues. CDR1 is KGHSH and CDR2 is LQKENI in the germline V gene.

DNA of the CDR3: TGTGCCAGCAGTTTCCGCAGGGGGTACAATGAGCAGTTCTTC. Translation gives CASSFRRGYNEQFF. The V and J genes are TRBV27 and TRBJ2-1, with TRBD1 matching 7 bases. Germline assignment: CDR1 MNHEY and CDR2 SMNVEV (reference sequence). The CDR3 sequence is 14 residues long. V lost 3 bases and J lost 4; bases outside the gene matches: 3.

The J gene is TRBJ1-2, the V gene TRBV27; D gene unclear. Trimming left V 4 bases short and J 4 bases short, with 10 bases between. CDR3 size: 13 residues. The V gene's germline CDR1 is MNHEY and CDR2 SMNVEV (reference sequence). The CDR3 here is CASSSAVSYGYTF. The CDR3 bases are TGTGCCAGCAGTTCGGCAGTTTCCTATGGCTACACCTTC.

The chain recombines TRBV6-5 with TRBJ2-2; D is unresolved. The length of the CDR3 is 15 residues. Germline CDR1 is MNHEY and CDR2 is SVGAGI. The ends were cut back, 2 bases at V and 3 bases at J, with 10 bases in the middle. The CDR3 DNA reads as TGTGCCAGCAGTTACCGCGGCCCTTACACCGGGGAGCTGTTTTTT. It yields the protein CASSYRGPYTGELFF.

Turning to this clone: A far larger clone is one base from this, pointing to a likely read error. The rearrangement links TRBV10-2 to TRBJ2-1; maybe TRBD1 (5 bases). CDR1 is WSHSY and CDR2 is SAAADI in the germline V gene. The CDR3 contains 13 residues. Here the CDR3 DNA reads TGCGTCAGCAAGATCGACAGTTACAATGAGCAGTTCTTC. Translation: CVSKIDSYNEQFF.